The 6 T cell receptor beta chains in this list originate from one sample, sequenced in a study of T cell clonotyping in hematopoietic cell transplantation. Only in-frame clones appear in the TCRdb table, and some are missing; sequencing was by immunoSEQ multiplex PCR. The profile covers tens of thousands of clones, with almost 97% appearing a single time and under 2% taken by the ten largest. Time point reported: recipient sample about 28 days before transplant, after cytoreduction. This material consisted of peripheral blood mononuclear cells, taken before stem cell transplant. These receptor sequences come from a woman between 45 and 60 years old with acute myeloid leukemia. Some clones in this sample may be carry-over from other donors' samples.

The V call is TRBV2, the J call TRBJ1-2, with 8 positions matching TRBD1. The CDR3 sequence is 11 residues long. Germline CDR1 SNHLY, CDR2 FYNNEI. V lost 10 bases, J lost 4 bases, and 2 bases stayed unmatched. The CDR3 DNA follows: TGTGCCATACAGGGGGGCTATGGCTACACCTTC. It yields the protein CAIQGGYGYTF.

The chain combines TRBV6-1 with TRBJ1-5; 8 bases line up with TRBD1. Germline V gene sequence: CDR1 MNHNS, CDR2 SASEGT. The CDR3 is 16 residues long. Unmatched junction bases numbered 8, after V lost 3 bases and J lost 4 bases. The CDR3 protein is CASSDLPGGFNQPQHF. The CDR3 DNA follows: TGTGCCAGCAGTGACCTACCAGGGGGCTTTAATCAGCCCCAGCATTTT.

The J gene is TRBJ1-2, the V gene TRBV11-1; 9 positions match TRBD1. CDR1 is SGHAT, CDR2 FQDESV, per germline (reference sequence). Trimming at V came to 4 bases and at J to 6 bases, leaving 3 bases not matched to a gene. The CDR3 covers 13 residues. CDR3 region: CASSSDRGHGYTF. Here the CDR3 DNA reads TGTGCCAGCAGCTCGGACAGGGGCCATGGCTACACCTTC.

V and J are TRBV7-9 and TRBJ2-7; D uncertain. Germline V CDR1 and CDR2: SEHNR, FQNEAQ (reference sequence). V gave up 0 bases and J gave up 6 bases, with 9 bases separating them. The CDR3 is made up of 13 amino acids. DNA for the CDR3: TGTGCCAGCAGCTTAGCGGGCACCGTCGAGCAGTACTTC. Translation gives CASSLAGTVEQYF.

The chain joins TRBV30 to TRBJ1-3; 8 positions agree with TRBD1. The J segment lost 1 base and the V segment lost 2 bases, leaving 4 bases of the junction unmatched. Germline CDR1 GTSNPN, CDR2 SVGIG (reference sequence). The CDR3 is 15 residues long. Here the CDR3 DNA reads TGTGCCTGGAGTCCCAACAGGGGGTCTGGAAACACCATATATTTT. This translates into CAWSPNRGSGNTIYF.

This clone was seen once. The chain couples TRBV5-4 to TRBJ1-1; possibly TRBD1 for D (6 bases). The V gene lost 1 base and the J gene lost 4 bases, with 8 bases spanning the gap. This CDR3 has 13 amino acids. Germline V gene lookup returns CDR1 SGHNT and CDR2 YYREEE (reference sequence). CDR3 coding DNA: TGTGCCAGCAGCTTGAGGGGGTCCACTGAAGCTTTCTTT. This codes for CASSLRGSTEAFF.